This is a list of T cell receptor beta chains from one sample in a study of blood T cell repertoires in COVID-19. Sequencing was performed with immunoSEQ multiplex PCR; in TCRdb, only in-frame clones are kept and a portion is missing. The sample lists roughly 76,000 clones; around 82% were seen once. The sequenced material came from peripheral blood. These receptors were obtained from a human donor in a cohort sampled during active COVID-19. CDR3s include the opening cysteine and the closing phenylalanine or tryptophan. A D gene is named only where the DNA matches it firmly. Rows may omit the clone size; those that give it use once, few, many or a size class.

D,size,V,J,DNA,CDR3
NA,NA,TRBV7-6,TRBJ2-5,TGTGCCAGCAGCTTATCAGCGGCCGGCTTAGTCTCAAGGGAGACCCAGTACTTC,CASSLSAAGLVSRETQYF
TRBD1,NA,TRBV5-1,TRBJ2-1,TGCGCCAGCCGACAGGGGGCGGACAATGAGCAGTTCTTC,CASRQGADNEQFF
NA,NA,TRBV10-3,TRBJ2-2,TGTGCCATCAGTGAGTCATCGGGCGGGATCGGGACCGGGGAGCTGTTTTTT,CAISESSGGIGTGELFF
TRBD1,NA,TRBV28,TRBJ1-6,TGTGCCAGCAGTTTATTCGGGCAGGGGGAAGGATCACCCCTCCACTTT,CASSLFGQGEGSPLHF
NA,NA,TRBV5-1,TRBJ1-5,TGCGCCAGCAGCGTGACAGGAGATAATCAGCCCCAGCATTTT,CASSVTGDNQPQHF
TRBD1,NA,TRBV19,TRBJ2-7,TGTGCCAGTAGTCCCTCCGGGACAGGGGGCAGGTACGAGCAGTACTTC,CASSPSGTGGRYEQYF
NA,NA,TRBV7-2,TRBJ1-1,TGTGCCAGCAGCCAATCGACAGGTAACGTCTATGAAGCTTTCTTT,CASSQSTGNVYEAFF
TRBD1,NA,TRBV6-5,TRBJ2-7,TGTGCCAGCAGTTACTCGCCCGGGACAGGGTGGTACGAGCAGTACTTC,CASSYSPGTGWYEQYF
NA,few,TRBV5-1,TRBJ1-6,TGCGCCAGCGCCCCCTCAATCGCGTTGAATTCACCCCTCCACTTT,CASAPSIALNSPLHF
NA,NA,TRBV29-1,TRBJ1-2,TGCAGCGTTACGGGAGCCGGGGACTACACCTTC,CSVTGAGDYTF
TRBD2,NA,TRBV6-6,TRBJ2-1,TGTGCCAGCAGCCAACCCCGGACTAGCGGCTACAATGAGCAGTTCTTC,CASSQPRTSGYNEQFF
NA,NA,TRBV4-1,TRBJ1-5,TGCGCCAGCAGCCTACAGGGTGAACAGCCCCAGCATTTT,CASSLQGEQPQHF
NA,NA,TRBV28,TRBJ2-7,TGTGCCAGCACCCCTAACCATCCTTACGAGCAGTACTTC,CASTPNHPYEQYF
TRBD2,few,TRBV5-1,TRBJ2-1,TGCGCCAGCAGCTCCTTTAGCGGGGGATCCTACAATGAGCAGTTCTTC,CASSSFSGGSYNEQFF
NA,NA,TRBV27,TRBJ2-7,TGTGCCAGCAGTTTATCTGCGGGAAAGGGTTACGAGCAGTACTTC,CASSLSAGKGYEQYF
NA,NA,TRBV6-6,TRBJ2-7,TGTGCCAGCAGTTCCGAGGTAGTCCCCTACGAGCAGTACTTC,CASSSEVVPYEQYF
NA,NA,TRBV7-9,TRBJ1-2,TGTGCCAGCAGCGTAACAGGAGATTCAGGCTACACCTTC,CASSVTGDSGYTF
TRBD2,NA,TRBV6-5,TRBJ2-5,TGTGCCAGCAGTTCGTACCTGGGGGGGGGAGGAGAGACCCAGTACTTC,CASSSYLGGGGETQYF
TRBD1,NA,TRBV6-5,TRBJ1-1,TGTGCCAGCAGTCCCCCAGGGGGAGGTACAGCTTTCTTT,CASSPPGGGTAFF
NA,NA,TRBV5-4,TRBJ2-6,TGTGCCAGCAGCTGGGACTTTTTTCCCTCTGGGGCCAACGTCCTGACTTTC,CASSWDFFPSGANVLTF
TRBD2,once,TRBV6-6,TRBJ2-7,TGTGCCACTAGCGGAGAGCCCCCGGGGGAGCAGTACTTC,CATSGEPPGEQYF
NA,NA,TRBV19,TRBJ2-7,TGTGCCAGTAGTCCCCGGGGGAGCCGAGAGCAGTACTTC,CASSPRGSREQYF
TRBD2,NA,TRBV5-1,TRBJ2-1,TGCGCCAGCAGCTTGGAAGGTAGCGGGAGTCTCAATGAGCAGTTCTTC,CASSLEGSGSLNEQFF
NA,NA,TRBV7-9,TRBJ1-2,TGTGCCAGCAGCTTAGATTCCACCAGAGGGCTTGGCTACACCTTC,CASSLDSTRGLGYTF
TRBD1,NA,TRBV27,TRBJ1-2,TGTGCCAGCAGTCGAACACCGGGACAGGGTTTACGCGGCTACACCTTC,CASSRTPGQGLRGYTF
NA,NA,TRBV27,TRBJ1-6,TGTGCCAGCAGAGGTTGGAGCTCCTATAATTCACCCCTCCACTTT,CASRGWSSYNSPLHF
TRBD2,NA,TRBV3-1/TRBV3-2,TRBJ2-1,TGTGCCAGCAGCCAAGATAGAAGCGGGGGCGAGCAGTTCTTC,CASSQDRSGGEQFF
NA,once,TRBV3-1/TRBV3-2,TRBJ2-1,TGTGCCAGCAGCCCGGGCGGGCTCAGGGAGCAGTTCTTC,CASSPGGLREQFF
TRBD1,NA,TRBV5-4,TRBJ2-3,TGTGCCAGCAGCTTGGACCCACAGGGGGCAGATACGCAGTATTTT,CASSLDPQGADTQYF
NA,NA,TRBV7-2,TRBJ2-7,TGTGCCAGCAGCTTAGAACAGGGCTACGAGCAGTACTTC,CASSLEQGYEQYF